Below are 22 T cell receptor beta chains sequenced from a single sample in a study of T cell responses to AZD1222 COVID-19 vaccine. Libraries were prepared by immunoSEQ multiplex PCR; TCRdb keeps only in-frame clonotypes and omits some of them. The sample has 120,000 to 150,000 clones, roughly 90% seen once. The material was peripheral blood, obtained on day 0 of AZD1222 vaccination. These receptors all come from an adult in good health.

This sequence joins TRBV7-8 and TRBJ2-2; 8 bases align to TRBD1. V was pared by 5 bases and J by 0 bases, with 8 bases of the junction left unmatched. Germline assignment: CDR1 SGHVS and CDR2 FQNEAQ. The CDR3 has 17 amino acids. CDR3 loop: CASSPKPTGANTGELFF. The CDR3 coding sequence is TGTGCCAGCAGCCCAAAGCCGACAGGGGCGAACACCGGGGAGCTGTTTTTT.

The chain is built from TRBV19 and TRBJ1-2; D perhaps matches TRBD1 (6 bases). This CDR3 contains 15 residues. From germline, CDR1 is LNHDA and CDR2 SQIVND (reference sequence). V was shortened by 1 base and J by 7 bases, with 16 bases between the two germline ends. CDR3 bases: TGTGCCAGTAGTATAGGGACAGCCAGTCTCGTTGGCTACACCTTC. Translating gives CASSIGTASLVGYTF.

This clone was observed once. The chain links TRBV30 to TRBJ1-5, with a possible D match to TRBD1 (6 bases). This CDR3 is 16 amino acids long. The V and J ends lost 4 bases and 4 bases respectively, with 20 bases between them. Germline loops: CDR1 GTSNPN, CDR2 SVGIG (reference sequence). This chain's CDR3 is CAWTINGGLGNQPQHF. Here the CDR3 DNA reads TGTGCCTGGACTATAAACGGGGGGCTAGGAAATCAGCCCCAGCATTTT.

This chain links TRBV7-3 with TRBJ2-3; 10 bases align to TRBD2. Trimming cost V 8 bases and J 2 bases; bases outside gene matches: 4. Germline values: CDR1 SGHTA, CDR2 FQGTGA. This CDR3 spans 14 amino acids. Written as DNA, the CDR3 is TGTGCCAGCTCAGCGGGAGGGTTCACAGATACGCAGTATTTT. It translates to CASSAGGFTDTQYF.

The rearrangement links TRBV9 to TRBJ2-3; D is perhaps TRBD1 (6 bases). The CDR3 has 15 amino acids. V shed 3 bases and J shed 2 bases, with 13 bases lying between them. Germline assignment: CDR1 SGDLS and CDR2 YYNGEE. CDR3 DNA: TGTGCCAGCAGCGGGCCCCAGGGGTTCACAGATACGCAGTATTTT. As protein: CASSGPQGFTDTQYF.

The genes are TRBV19 and TRBJ1-5, with D maybe TRBD1 (5 bases). CDR1 is LNHDA, CDR2 SQIVND, per germline (reference sequence). The CDR3 contains 15 residues. The V gene lost 1 base and the J gene lost 5 bases, with 12 bases spanning the gap. The CDR3 DNA sequence: TGTGCCAGTAGTATAGGGCGGGACCTCTATCAGCCCCAGCATTTT. It translates to CASSIGRDLYQPQHF.

This clone is termed medium-sized. The chain uses TRBV6-4 and TRBJ2-1, with a tentative D call TRBD2 (6 bases). The CDR3 runs 15 residues. Germline CDR1 and CDR2: MRHNA and SNTAGT. Trimming cost V 2 bases and J 1 base, with 9 bases left between them. CDR3 in DNA: TGTGCCAGCAGTGACAGCGCGGGGTCCTACAATGAGCAGTTCTTC. Translation: CASSDSAGSYNEQFF.

The chain couples TRBV19 to TRBJ1-6, with D perhaps matching TRBD1 (5 bases). V gave up 10 bases and J gave up 14 bases, with 15 bases separating them. The germline gives CDR1 LNHDA, CDR2 SQIVND (reference sequence). The CDR3 is 11 amino acids. DNA of the CDR3: TGTGCCACATACGGGGGGGTTACCCTCCACTTT. Its translation is CATYGGVTLHF.

The J gene is TRBJ2-7, the V gene TRBV28; D gene unclear. CDR1 and CDR2 from the germline V gene are MDHEN and SYDVKM. Trimming cost V 2 bases and J 1 base, with 6 bases left between them. The CDR3 spans 13 residues. CDR3 region: CASSLVRSYEQYF. CDR3 coding DNA: TGTGCCAGCAGTTTAGTCAGATCCTACGAGCAGTACTTC.

The genes are TRBV7-9 and TRBJ2-7; D is perhaps TRBD1 (6 bases). Germline lookup yields CDR1 SEHNR and CDR2 FQNEAQ (reference sequence). Trimming left V 4 bases short and J 5 bases short, with 15 bases between. The CDR3 runs 14 residues. For the CDR3, the DNA is TGTGCCAGCAGCTCCCCTGGCAGGGGTGACGAGCAGTACTTC. Its translation: CASSSPGRGDEQYF.

V is TRBV21-1 and J is TRBJ2-5; no DNA check was done on the table's D call, TRBD2. TRBV21-1 is described as a pseudogene. CDR3 length: 19 amino acids. The CDR3 coding sequence is TGTGCCAGCAGCAAAGGACTAGCGGGAGGACCCCCACGCCAAGAGACCCAGTACTTC. Amino acids: CASSKGLAGGPPRQETQYF.

The table lists this clone with a count of one. The V gene is TRBV27, the J gene TRBJ1-5; D may be TRBD1 (6 bases). CDR3 length: 17 amino acids. Germline V CDR1 and CDR2: MNHEY, SMNVEV (reference sequence). V was shortened by 2 bases and J by 0 bases, with 14 bases between the two germline ends. The CDR3 loop is CASSLTGQGNSNQPQHF. The DNA for the CDR3 is TGTGCCAGCAGTTTAACGGGGCAGGGGAATAGCAATCAGCCCCAGCATTTT.

The gene calls are TRBV3-1 (or the pseudogene TRBV3-2) and TRBJ1-1; 9 bases fit TRBD1. Germline V gene data show CDR1 as LGHDT and CDR2 as YNNKEL (reference sequence). This CDR3 spans 14 amino acids. V lost 2 bases to trimming and J lost 6 bases; unmatched junction nucleotides: 4. Here the CDR3 DNA reads TGTGCCAGCAGCCAACGGACAGGGGCCCCTGAAGCTTTCTTT. Its protein is CASSQRTGAPEAFF.

The chain recombines TRBV20-1 with TRBJ2-3; D is perhaps TRBD2 (5 bases). V gave up 3 bases and J gave up 0 bases, with 13 bases separating them. The CDR3 consists of 15 residues. CDR1 and CDR2 from the germline V gene are DFQATT and SNEGSKA (reference sequence). The CDR3 reads CSASGMGGSTDTQYF. The CDR3 nucleotides are TGCAGTGCTAGTGGAATGGGCGGGAGCACAGATACGCAGTATTTT.

This clone was seen just once. The rearrangement uses TRBV19 and TRBJ1-6; D is uncertain. The CDR3 length is 12 residues. Germline CDR1 LNHDA, CDR2 SQIVND (reference sequence). Trimming removed 6 bases at V and 3 bases at J, with 3 bases between. The CDR3 reads CASSNYNSPLHF. Here the CDR3 DNA reads TGTGCCAGTAGCAACTATAATTCACCCCTCCACTTT.

This chain connects TRBV27 to TRBJ1-1; 7 bases are shared with TRBD1. CDR3 length equals 15 residues. The V gene end was trimmed by 4 bases and the J gene end by 0 bases; junction bases not matched to a gene: 5. Germline V gene lookup returns CDR1 MNHEY and CDR2 SMNVEV (reference sequence). The CDR3 region is CASSSRQGMNTEAFF. The CDR3 nucleotides read TGTGCCAGCAGTTCCAGACAGGGAATGAACACTGAAGCTTTCTTT.

The chain joins TRBV10-3 to TRBJ2-7; D remains unclear. V was pared by 2 bases and J by 3 bases, with 2 bases between. This CDR3 has 11 residues. CDR1 and CDR2 from the germline V gene are ENHRY and SYGVKD. In DNA form, the CDR3 reads TGTGCCATCAGTGAGGACTACGAGCAGTACTTC. As protein: CAISEDYEQYF.

This clone was found once. This rearrangement joins TRBV6-1 to TRBJ2-5; D is possibly TRBD1 (5 bases). Trimming left V 2 bases short and J 4 bases short, with 11 bases between. CDR3 length: 14 amino acids. Germline V gene sequence: CDR1 MNHNS, CDR2 SASEGT. CDR3 sequence reads: CASSETGNRETQYF. In DNA form, the CDR3 reads TGTGCCAGCAGTGAAACAGGCAATCGAGAGACCCAGTACTTC.

The chain is built from TRBV19 and TRBJ1-2; the D is unclear. Trimming pared 5 bases from V and 4 bases from J, leaving 2 bases between. Germline V CDR1 and CDR2: LNHDA, SQIVND (reference sequence). This CDR3 region has 10 residues. The CDR3, as DNA: TGTGCCAGTAGTGCCTATGGCTACACCTTC. This translates into CASSAYGYTF.

This rearrangement joins TRBV6-1 to TRBJ2-7; D perhaps matches TRBD2 (7 bases). The germline V and J ends were trimmed by 2 bases and 1 base, with 15 bases remaining between them. This CDR3 has 16 residues. Per germline, CDR1 MNHNS and CDR2 SASEGT. DNA for the CDR3: TGTGCCAGCAGTGAAATAGGGGGGGCGCGGTCCTACGAGCAGTACTTC. This encodes CASSEIGGARSYEQYF.

The chain combines TRBV6-5 with TRBJ1-1; 8 bases map to TRBD1. Trimming cost V 5 bases and J 0 bases; bases outside gene matches: 2. The CDR3 loop spans 14 amino acids. The germline V gene has CDR1 MNHEY and CDR2 SVGAGI. The DNA of the CDR3 is TGTGCCAGCAGTCTGGACAGGGTGAACACTGAAGCTTTCTTT. Amino acid sequence: CASSLDRVNTEAFF.

This clone was seen only once. V and J are TRBV5-6 and TRBJ2-6; D gene unclear. The germline CDR1 and CDR2 sequences are SGHDT and YYEEEE. The CDR3 sequence is 15 residues long. The ends were cut back, 4 bases at V and 1 base at J, with 9 bases in the middle. The CDR3 sequence: CASSPPGSGANVLTF. In DNA form, the CDR3 reads TGTGCCAGCAGCCCACCGGGTTCTGGGGCCAACGTCCTGACTTTC.